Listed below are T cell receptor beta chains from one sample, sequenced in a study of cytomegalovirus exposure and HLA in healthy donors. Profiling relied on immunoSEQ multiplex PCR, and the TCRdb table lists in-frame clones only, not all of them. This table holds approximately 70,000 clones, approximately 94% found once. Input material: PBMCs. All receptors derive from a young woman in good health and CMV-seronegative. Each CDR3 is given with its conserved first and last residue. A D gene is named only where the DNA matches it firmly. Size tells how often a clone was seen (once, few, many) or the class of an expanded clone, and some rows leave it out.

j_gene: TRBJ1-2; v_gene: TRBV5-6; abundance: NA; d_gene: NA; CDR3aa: CASSRGGANYGYTF; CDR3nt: TGTGCCAGCAGCAGAGGGGGGGCTAACTATGGCTACACCTTC
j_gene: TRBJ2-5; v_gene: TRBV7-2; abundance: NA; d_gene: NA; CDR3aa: CASTAGTGEKTQYF; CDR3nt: TGTGCCAGCACCGCTGGGACGGGGGAGAAGACCCAGTACTTC
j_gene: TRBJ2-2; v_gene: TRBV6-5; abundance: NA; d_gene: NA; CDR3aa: CASSYSRAGELFF; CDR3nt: TGTGCCAGCAGTTACTCGAGAGCTGGGGAGCTGTTTTTT
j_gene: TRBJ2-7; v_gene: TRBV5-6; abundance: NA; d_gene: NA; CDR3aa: CASSPWGGGEVYEQYF; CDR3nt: TGTGCCAGCAGCCCTTGGGGGGGCGGCGAAGTCTACGAGCAGTACTTC
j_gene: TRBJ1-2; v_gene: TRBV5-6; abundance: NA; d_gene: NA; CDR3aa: CASSSGHPDYGYTF; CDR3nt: TGTGCCAGCAGCTCTGGACACCCAGACTATGGCTACACCTTC
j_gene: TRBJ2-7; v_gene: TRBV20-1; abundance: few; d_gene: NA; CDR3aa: CSAQGSYEQYF; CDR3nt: TGCAGTGCCCAGGGCTCCTACGAGCAGTACTTC
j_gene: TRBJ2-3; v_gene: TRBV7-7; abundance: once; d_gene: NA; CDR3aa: CASSSKTRFSTDTQYF; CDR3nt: TGTGCCAGCAGCTCCAAGACACGATTTTCCACAGATACGCAGTATTTT
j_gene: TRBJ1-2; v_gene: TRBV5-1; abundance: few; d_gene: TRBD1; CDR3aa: CASSTGQGAYGYTF; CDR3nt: TGCGCCAGCAGCACCGGACAGGGGGCATATGGCTACACCTTC
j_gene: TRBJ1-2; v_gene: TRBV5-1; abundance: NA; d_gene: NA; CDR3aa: CASSLDRAYGYTF; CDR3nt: TGCGCCAGCAGCTTGGACAGGGCCTATGGCTACACCTTC
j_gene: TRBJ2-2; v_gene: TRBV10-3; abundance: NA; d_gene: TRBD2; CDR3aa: CAISSPTSGANTGELFF; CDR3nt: TGTGCCATCAGTTCCCCGACTAGCGGGGCGAACACCGGGGAGCTGTTTTTT
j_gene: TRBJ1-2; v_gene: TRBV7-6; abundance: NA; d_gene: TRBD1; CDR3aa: CASSLEQGPNYGYTF; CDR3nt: TGTGCCAGCAGCCTAGAACAGGGGCCCAACTATGGCTACACCTTC
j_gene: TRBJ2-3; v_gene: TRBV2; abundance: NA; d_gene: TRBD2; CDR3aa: CASRFPGLAGSRNTDTQYF; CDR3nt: TGTGCCAGCAGATTCCCGGGACTAGCGGGAAGCCGAAACACAGATACGCAGTATTTT
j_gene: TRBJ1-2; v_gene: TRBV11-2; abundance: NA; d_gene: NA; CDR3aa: CASSLDKNYGYTF; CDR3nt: TGTGCCAGCAGCTTGGACAAGAACTATGGCTACACCTTC
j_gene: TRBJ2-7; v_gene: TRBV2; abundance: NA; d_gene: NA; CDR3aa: CASRKDSASYEQYF; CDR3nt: TGTGCCAGCAGGAAGGACAGCGCCTCCTACGAGCAGTACTTC
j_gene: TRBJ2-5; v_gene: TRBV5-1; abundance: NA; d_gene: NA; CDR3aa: CASSLVEETQYF; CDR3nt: TGCGCCAGCAGCTTGGTCGAAGAGACCCAGTACTTC
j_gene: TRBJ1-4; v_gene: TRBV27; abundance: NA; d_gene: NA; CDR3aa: CASSSHSTNEKLFF; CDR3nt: TGTGCCAGCAGTTCACATTCAACTAATGAAAAACTGTTTTTT